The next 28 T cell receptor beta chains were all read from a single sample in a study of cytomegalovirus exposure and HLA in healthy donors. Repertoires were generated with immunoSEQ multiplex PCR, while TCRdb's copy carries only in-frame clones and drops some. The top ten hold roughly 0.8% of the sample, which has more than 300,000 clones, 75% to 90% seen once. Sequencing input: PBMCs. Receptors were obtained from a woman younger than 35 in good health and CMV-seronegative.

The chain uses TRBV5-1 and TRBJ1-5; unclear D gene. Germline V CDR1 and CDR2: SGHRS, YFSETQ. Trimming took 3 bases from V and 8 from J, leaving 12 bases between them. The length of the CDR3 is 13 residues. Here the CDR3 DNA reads TGCGCCAGCAGCTGGACTTATGGGGAGCCCCAGCATTTT. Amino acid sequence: CASSWTYGEPQHF. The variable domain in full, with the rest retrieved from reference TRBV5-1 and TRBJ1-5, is KAGVTQTPRYLIKTRGQQVTLSCSPISGHRSVSWYQQTPGQGLQFLFEYFSETQRNKGNFPGRFSGRQFSNSRSEMNVSTLELGDSALYLCASSWTYGEPQHFGDGTRLSIL.

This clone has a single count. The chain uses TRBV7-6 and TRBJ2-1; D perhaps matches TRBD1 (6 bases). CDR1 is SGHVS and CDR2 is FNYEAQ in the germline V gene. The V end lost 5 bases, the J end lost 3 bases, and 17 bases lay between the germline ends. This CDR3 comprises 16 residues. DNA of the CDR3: TGTGCCAGCAGCGCAAGGTCGGGACAAAACTACAATGAGCAGTTCTTC. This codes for CASSARSGQNYNEQFF.

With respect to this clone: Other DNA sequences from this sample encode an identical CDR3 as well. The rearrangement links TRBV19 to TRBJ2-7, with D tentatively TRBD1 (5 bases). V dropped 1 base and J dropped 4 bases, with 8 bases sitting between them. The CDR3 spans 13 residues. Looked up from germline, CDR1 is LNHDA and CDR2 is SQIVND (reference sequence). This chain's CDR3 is CASSIGQGYEQYF. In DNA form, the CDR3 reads TGTGCCAGTAGTATAGGCCAGGGTTACGAGCAGTACTTC.

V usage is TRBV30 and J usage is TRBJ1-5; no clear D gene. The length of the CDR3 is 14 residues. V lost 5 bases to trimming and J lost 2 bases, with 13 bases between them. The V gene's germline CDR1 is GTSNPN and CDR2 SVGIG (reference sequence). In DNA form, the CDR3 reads TGTGCCTGGCGAGAGGGTGCTGGCAATCAGCCCCAGCATTTT. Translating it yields CAWREGAGNQPQHF.

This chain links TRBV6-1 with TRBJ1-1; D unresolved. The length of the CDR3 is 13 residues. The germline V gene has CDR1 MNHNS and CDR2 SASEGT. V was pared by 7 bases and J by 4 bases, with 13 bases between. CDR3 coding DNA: TGTGCCAGCACGAGGGAGGTGGGCACTGAAGCTTTCTTT. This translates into CASTREVGTEAFF.

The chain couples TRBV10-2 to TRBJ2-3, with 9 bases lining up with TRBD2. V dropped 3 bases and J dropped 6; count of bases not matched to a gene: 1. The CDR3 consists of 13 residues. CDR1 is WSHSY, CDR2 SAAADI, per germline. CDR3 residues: CASSDTSGDTQYF. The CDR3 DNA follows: TGCGCCAGCAGTGATACTAGCGGGGATACGCAGTATTTT.

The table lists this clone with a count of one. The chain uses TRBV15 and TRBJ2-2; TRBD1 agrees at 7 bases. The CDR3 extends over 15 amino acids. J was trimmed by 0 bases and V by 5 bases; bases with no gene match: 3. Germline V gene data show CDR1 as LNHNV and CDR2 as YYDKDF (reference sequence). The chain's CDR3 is CATSRDSPNTGELFF. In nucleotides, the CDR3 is TGTGCCACCAGCCGGGACAGCCCGAACACCGGGGAGCTGTTTTTT.

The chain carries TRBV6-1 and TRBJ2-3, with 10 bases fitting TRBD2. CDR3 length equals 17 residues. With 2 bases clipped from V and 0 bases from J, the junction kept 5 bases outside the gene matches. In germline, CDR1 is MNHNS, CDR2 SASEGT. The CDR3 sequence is CASSELAGASSTDTQYF. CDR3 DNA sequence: TGTGCCAGCAGTGAACTAGCGGGGGCCTCTAGCACAGATACGCAGTATTTT.

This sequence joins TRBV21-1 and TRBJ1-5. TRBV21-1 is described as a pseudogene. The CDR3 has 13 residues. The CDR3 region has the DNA TGTGCCAGCAGCAACTCTGAGCGCCAGCCCCAGCATTTT. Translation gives CASSNSERQPQHF.

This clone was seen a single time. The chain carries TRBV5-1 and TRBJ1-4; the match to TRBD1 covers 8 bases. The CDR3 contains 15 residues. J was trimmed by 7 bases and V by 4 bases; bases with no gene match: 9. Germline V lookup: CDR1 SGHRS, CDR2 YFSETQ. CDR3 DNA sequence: TGCGCCAGCAGCCCTCTCGACAGGGGCCCTGAAAAACTGTTTTTT. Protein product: CASSPLDRGPEKLFF. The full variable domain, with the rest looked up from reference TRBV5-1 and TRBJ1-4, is KAGVTQTPRYLIKTRGQQVTLSCSPISGHRSVSWYQQTPGQGLQFLFEYFSETQRNKGNFPGRFSGRQFSNSRSEMNVSTLELGDSALYLCASSPLDRGPEKLFFGSGTQLSVL.

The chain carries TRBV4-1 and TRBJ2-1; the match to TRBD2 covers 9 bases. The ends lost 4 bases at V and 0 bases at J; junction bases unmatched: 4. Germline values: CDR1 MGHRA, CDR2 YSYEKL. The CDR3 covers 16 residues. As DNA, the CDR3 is TGCGCCAGCAGCCCCAGGACTAGCGACTCCTACAATGAGCAGTTCTTC. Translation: CASSPRTSDSYNEQFF.

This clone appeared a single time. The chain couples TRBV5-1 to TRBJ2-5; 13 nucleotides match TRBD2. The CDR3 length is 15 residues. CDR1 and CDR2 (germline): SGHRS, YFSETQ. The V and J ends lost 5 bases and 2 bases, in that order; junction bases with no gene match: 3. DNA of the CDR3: TGCGCCAGCAGACCGGGACTAGCGGGACAAGAGACCCAGTACTTC. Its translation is CASRPGLAGQETQYF.

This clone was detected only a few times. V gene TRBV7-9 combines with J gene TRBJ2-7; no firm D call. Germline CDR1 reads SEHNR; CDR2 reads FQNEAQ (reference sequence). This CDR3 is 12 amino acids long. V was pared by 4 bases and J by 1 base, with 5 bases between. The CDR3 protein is CASSSESYEQYF. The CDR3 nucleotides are TGTGCCAGCAGCTCGGAGTCCTACGAGCAGTACTTC.

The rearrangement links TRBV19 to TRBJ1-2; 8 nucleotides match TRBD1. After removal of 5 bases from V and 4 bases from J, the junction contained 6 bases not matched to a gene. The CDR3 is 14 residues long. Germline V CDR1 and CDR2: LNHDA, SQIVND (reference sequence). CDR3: CASSPLGTGYGYTF. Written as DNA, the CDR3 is TGTGCCAGTAGTCCACTCGGGACAGGCTATGGCTACACCTTC.

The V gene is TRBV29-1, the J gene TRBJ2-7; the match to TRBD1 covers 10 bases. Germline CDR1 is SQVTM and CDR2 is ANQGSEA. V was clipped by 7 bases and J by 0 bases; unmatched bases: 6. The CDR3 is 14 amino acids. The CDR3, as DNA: TGCAGCGCCGCCGACAGGGGGCCCTCCTACGAGCAGTACTTC. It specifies CSAADRGPSYEQYF.

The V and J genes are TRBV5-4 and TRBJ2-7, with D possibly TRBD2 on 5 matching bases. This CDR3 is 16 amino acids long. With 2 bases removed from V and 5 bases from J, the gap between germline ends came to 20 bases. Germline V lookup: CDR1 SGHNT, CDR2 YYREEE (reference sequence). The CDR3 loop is CASSFGGSARRNEQYF. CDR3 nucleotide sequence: TGTGCCAGCAGCTTTGGTGGTAGCGCCCGTCGGAACGAGCAGTACTTC.

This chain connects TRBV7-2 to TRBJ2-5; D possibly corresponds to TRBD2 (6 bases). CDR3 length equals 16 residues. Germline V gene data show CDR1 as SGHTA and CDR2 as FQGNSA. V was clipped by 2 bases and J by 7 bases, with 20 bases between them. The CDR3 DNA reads TGTGCCAGCAGCTTAAATTCCCCCGGGAGAACGGGGACCCAGTACTTC. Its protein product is CASSLNSPGRTGTQYF.

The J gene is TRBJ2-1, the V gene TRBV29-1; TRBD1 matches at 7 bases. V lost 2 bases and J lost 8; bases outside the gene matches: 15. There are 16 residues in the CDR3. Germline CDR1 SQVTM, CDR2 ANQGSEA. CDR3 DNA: TGCAGCGTTGAAAAGGGGGCTAGCAGGTTGGTGGATGAGCAGTTCTTC. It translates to CSVEKGASRLVDEQFF.

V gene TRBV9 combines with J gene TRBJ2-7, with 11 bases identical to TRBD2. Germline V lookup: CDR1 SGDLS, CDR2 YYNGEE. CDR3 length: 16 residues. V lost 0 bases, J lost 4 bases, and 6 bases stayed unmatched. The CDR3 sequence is CASSVGLAGMGYEQYF. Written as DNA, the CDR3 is TGTGCCAGCAGCGTAGGACTAGCGGGGATGGGGTACGAGCAGTACTTC.

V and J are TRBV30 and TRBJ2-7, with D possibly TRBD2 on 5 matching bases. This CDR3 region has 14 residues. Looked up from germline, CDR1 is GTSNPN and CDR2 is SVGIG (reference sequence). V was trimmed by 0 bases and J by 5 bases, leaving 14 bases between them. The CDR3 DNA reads TGTGCCTGGAGTGTATTATCCCTGGAGGACGAGCAGTACTTC. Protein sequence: CAWSVLSLEDEQYF.

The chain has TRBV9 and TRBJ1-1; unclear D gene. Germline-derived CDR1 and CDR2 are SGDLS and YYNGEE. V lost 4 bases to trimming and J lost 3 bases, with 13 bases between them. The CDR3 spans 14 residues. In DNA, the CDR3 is TGTGCCAGCAGCTCGATCCTGGAGGACACTGAAGCTTTCTTT. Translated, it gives CASSSILEDTEAFF.

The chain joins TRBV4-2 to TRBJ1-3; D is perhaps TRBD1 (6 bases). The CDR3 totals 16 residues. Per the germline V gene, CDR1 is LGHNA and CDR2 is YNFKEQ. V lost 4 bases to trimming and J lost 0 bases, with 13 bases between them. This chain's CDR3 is CASSPPGGSSGNTIYF. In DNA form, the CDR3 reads TGTGCCAGCAGCCCCCCGGGGGGCAGCTCTGGAAACACCATATATTTT.

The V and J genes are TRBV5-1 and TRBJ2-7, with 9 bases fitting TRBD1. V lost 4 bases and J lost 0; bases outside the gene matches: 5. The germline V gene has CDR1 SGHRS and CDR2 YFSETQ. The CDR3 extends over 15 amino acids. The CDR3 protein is CASSPGQGRSYEQYF. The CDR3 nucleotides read TGCGCCAGCAGCCCGGGACAGGGCCGCTCCTACGAGCAGTACTTC.

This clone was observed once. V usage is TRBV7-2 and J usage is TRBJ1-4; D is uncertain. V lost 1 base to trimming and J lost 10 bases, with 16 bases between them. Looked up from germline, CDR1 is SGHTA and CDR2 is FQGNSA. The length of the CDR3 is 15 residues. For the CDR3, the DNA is TGTGCCAGCAGCTTAGTTAGGTCCAAGGCGGGAAAACTGTTTTTT. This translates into CASSLVRSKAGKLFF.

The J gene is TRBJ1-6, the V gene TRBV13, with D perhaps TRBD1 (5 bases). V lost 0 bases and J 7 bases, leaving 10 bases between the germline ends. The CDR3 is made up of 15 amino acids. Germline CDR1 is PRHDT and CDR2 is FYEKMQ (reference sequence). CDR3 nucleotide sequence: TGTGCCAGCAGCTTAGGGGGGGGGACGAATTCACCCCTCCACTTT. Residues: CASSLGGGTNSPLHF.

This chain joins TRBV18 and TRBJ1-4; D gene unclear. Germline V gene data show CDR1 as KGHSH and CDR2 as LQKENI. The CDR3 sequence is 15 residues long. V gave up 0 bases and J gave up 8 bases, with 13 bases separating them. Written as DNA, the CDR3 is TGTGCCAGCTCACCACCAGGGAGTAGGGAAGAAAAACTGTTTTTT. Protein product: CASSPPGSREEKLFF.

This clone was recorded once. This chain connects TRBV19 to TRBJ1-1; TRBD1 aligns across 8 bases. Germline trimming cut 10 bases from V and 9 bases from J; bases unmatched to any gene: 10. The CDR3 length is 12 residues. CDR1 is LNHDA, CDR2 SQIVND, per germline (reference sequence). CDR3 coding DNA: TGTGCCACCCAGGACAGGGAAGGTAAAGCTTTCTTT. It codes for CATQDREGKAFF.

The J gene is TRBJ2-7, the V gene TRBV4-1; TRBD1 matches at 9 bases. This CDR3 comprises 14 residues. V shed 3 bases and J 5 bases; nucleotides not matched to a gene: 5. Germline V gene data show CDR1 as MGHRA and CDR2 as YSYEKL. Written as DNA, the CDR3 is TGCGCCAGCAGCCAGGGGACAGGGCTCAACGAGCAGTACTTC. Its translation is CASSQGTGLNEQYF.